The rows below give T cell receptor beta chains drawn from one sample of a study of OX40 agonist ivuxolimab in advanced cancers. Profiled with immunoSEQ multiplex PCR; TCRdb holds only in-frame clones, not every one. The data hold some 100,000 clones, with about four fifths observed a single time. The sequencing here drew on CD4+ or CD8+ T cells sorted from blood, taken in a trial of the OX40 agonist ivuxolimab. These receptors came from an adult with an advanced solid tumor such as melanoma, head and neck, liver or kidney cancer. Both conserved end residues are part of each CDR3. A D gene is named only where the DNA matches it firmly. Clone size is given for some rows only: seen once, a few or many times, or a class if the clone is expanded.

cdr3_length: 13; d_call: TRBD1; clone_size: once; j_call: TRBJ1-5; v_call: TRBV11-2; cdr3_aa: CASSQDRNQPQHF; cdr3_nt: TGTGCCAGCAGCCAGGACAGGAATCAGCCCCAGCATTTT
cdr3_length: 13; d_call: NA; clone_size: NA; j_call: TRBJ1-2; v_call: TRBV5-1; cdr3_aa: CASSLATGSGYTF; cdr3_nt: TGCGCCAGCAGCTTGGCCACAGGGTCTGGCTACACCTTC
cdr3_length: 15; d_call: NA; clone_size: once; j_call: TRBJ2-1; v_call: TRBV5-1; cdr3_aa: CASSLEGPSYNEQFF; cdr3_nt: TGCGCCAGCAGCTTGGAAGGACCCTCCTACAATGAGCAGTTCTTC
cdr3_length: 15; d_call: TRBD1; clone_size: NA; j_call: TRBJ1-5; v_call: TRBV12-5; cdr3_aa: CASAPVGGGYQPQHF; cdr3_nt: TGTGCTAGTGCCCCAGTAGGGGGCGGCTATCAGCCCCAGCATTTT
cdr3_length: 14; d_call: NA; clone_size: NA; j_call: TRBJ2-1; v_call: TRBV30; cdr3_aa: CAWSKVAAYNEQFF; cdr3_nt: TGTGCCTGGAGTAAAGTAGCGGCCTACAATGAGCAGTTCTTC
cdr3_length: 16; d_call: TRBD1; clone_size: NA; j_call: TRBJ1-2; v_call: TRBV5-1; cdr3_aa: CASSLDAAKGASGYTF; cdr3_nt: TGCGCCAGCAGCTTGGACGCCGCGAAGGGGGCCTCTGGCTACACCTTC
cdr3_length: 15; d_call: TRBD2; clone_size: NA; j_call: TRBJ2-3; v_call: TRBV4-2; cdr3_aa: CASSQEPLAGDTQYF; cdr3_nt: TGTGCCAGCAGCCAAGAACCACTAGCGGGAGATACGCAGTATTTT
cdr3_length: 12; d_call: NA; clone_size: NA; j_call: TRBJ1-3; v_call: TRBV7-3; cdr3_aa: CASKDSGNTIYF; cdr3_nt: TGTGCCAGCAAGGACTCTGGAAACACCATATATTTT
cdr3_length: 13; d_call: NA; clone_size: NA; j_call: TRBJ2-7; v_call: TRBV6-1; cdr3_aa: CASRVAGNYEQYF; cdr3_nt: TGTGCCAGCAGAGTGGCAGGGAACTACGAGCAGTACTTC
cdr3_length: 16; d_call: NA; clone_size: NA; j_call: TRBJ2-2; v_call: TRBV10-1; cdr3_aa: CASSERTDPNTGELFF; cdr3_nt: TGCGCCAGCAGTGAGAGAACCGATCCTAACACCGGGGAGCTGTTTTTT
cdr3_length: 12; d_call: NA; clone_size: NA; j_call: TRBJ1-2; v_call: TRBV12-5; cdr3_aa: CASGAVWYGYTF; cdr3_nt: TGTGCTAGTGGTGCGGTGTGGTATGGCTACACCTTC
cdr3_length: 13; d_call: NA; clone_size: NA; j_call: TRBJ2-5; v_call: TRBV2; cdr3_aa: CASSFTRDGSQYF; cdr3_nt: TGTGCCAGCAGTTTTACCCGGGATGGGTCCCAGTACTTC
cdr3_length: 15; d_call: TRBD1; clone_size: few; j_call: TRBJ2-7; v_call: TRBV4-2; cdr3_aa: CASSQDWDSSYEQYF; cdr3_nt: TGTGCCAGCAGCCAAGATTGGGACAGCTCCTACGAGCAGTACTTC
cdr3_length: 14; d_call: NA; clone_size: NA; j_call: TRBJ2-7; v_call: TRBV10-2; cdr3_aa: CASSSGGLKLWEYF; cdr3_nt: TGCGCCAGCAGTTCAGGCGGACTTAAGCTGTGGGAGTACTTC
cdr3_length: 13; d_call: TRBD1; clone_size: NA; j_call: TRBJ2-5; v_call: TRBV5-6; cdr3_aa: CASSLRQGETQYF; cdr3_nt: TGTGCCAGCAGCTTGAGACAGGGAGAGACCCAGTACTTC
cdr3_length: 14; d_call: NA; clone_size: NA; j_call: TRBJ1-1; v_call: TRBV9; cdr3_aa: CASSVGWENTEAFF; cdr3_nt: TGTGCCAGCAGCGTAGGATGGGAGAACACTGAAGCTTTCTTT
cdr3_length: 15; d_call: TRBD1; clone_size: NA; j_call: TRBJ1-3; v_call: TRBV9; cdr3_aa: CASSPSTGGFNTIYF; cdr3_nt: TGTGCCAGCAGCCCGTCGACAGGGGGATTCAACACCATATATTTT
cdr3_length: 17; d_call: NA; clone_size: NA; j_call: TRBJ2-2; v_call: TRBV4-3; cdr3_aa: CASSQTTGTQNTGELFF; cdr3_nt: TGCGCCAGCAGCCAAACAACCGGGACCCAGAACACCGGGGAGCTGTTTTTT
cdr3_length: 15; d_call: NA; clone_size: NA; j_call: TRBJ2-7; v_call: TRBV7-8; cdr3_aa: CASSLAPGETYEQYF; cdr3_nt: TGTGCCAGCAGCTTAGCCCCGGGGGAGACTTACGAGCAGTACTTC
cdr3_length: 14; d_call: NA; clone_size: many; j_call: TRBJ2-2; v_call: TRBV7-3; cdr3_aa: CASSLIPGSGELFF; cdr3_nt: TGTGCCAGCAGCTTAATCCCGGGGTCCGGGGAGCTGTTTTTT
cdr3_length: 13; d_call: NA; clone_size: NA; j_call: TRBJ1-5; v_call: TRBV28; cdr3_aa: CASTPALDQPQHF; cdr3_nt: TGTGCCAGCACCCCGGCCCTAGATCAGCCCCAGCATTTT
cdr3_length: 14; d_call: NA; clone_size: once; j_call: TRBJ1-5; v_call: TRBV27; cdr3_aa: CASSLTGSNQPQHF; cdr3_nt: TGTGCCAGCAGTTTAACAGGTAGCAATCAGCCCCAGCATTTT
cdr3_length: 16; d_call: NA; clone_size: NA; j_call: TRBJ1-4; v_call: TRBV9; cdr3_aa: CASSPNTGPPAEKLFF; cdr3_nt: TGTGCCAGCAGCCCAAACACAGGGCCCCCGGCTGAAAAACTGTTTTTT
cdr3_length: 15; d_call: TRBD1; clone_size: once; j_call: TRBJ1-1; v_call: TRBV7-9; cdr3_aa: CASSGGQAGNTEAFF; cdr3_nt: TGTGCCAGCAGCGGGGGACAGGCGGGGAACACTGAAGCTTTCTTT
cdr3_length: 14; d_call: TRBD2; clone_size: NA; j_call: TRBJ2-2; v_call: TRBV18; cdr3_aa: CASSRLAGSGELFF; cdr3_nt: TGTGCCAGCTCAAGGCTAGCGGGATCCGGGGAGCTGTTTTTT
cdr3_length: 15; d_call: NA; clone_size: NA; j_call: TRBJ1-4; v_call: TRBV15; cdr3_aa: CATSLYGEVTEKLFF; cdr3_nt: TGTGCCACCAGCCTCTACGGGGAGGTCACGGAAAAACTGTTTTTT
cdr3_length: 11; d_call: TRBD1; clone_size: NA; j_call: TRBJ1-4; v_call: TRBV6-1; cdr3_aa: CASSDGTEVFF; cdr3_nt: TGTGCCAGCAGTGATGGGACAGAGGTGTTTTTT
cdr3_length: 14; d_call: NA; clone_size: NA; j_call: TRBJ1-2; v_call: TRBV4-3; cdr3_aa: CASSQVTATYGYTF; cdr3_nt: TGCGCCAGCAGCCAAGTAACGGCAACTTATGGCTACACCTTC
cdr3_length: 14; d_call: TRBD1; clone_size: once; j_call: TRBJ1-2; v_call: TRBV7-2; cdr3_aa: CASSLATGGYGYTF; cdr3_nt: TGTGCCAGCAGCTTAGCGACAGGGGGGTATGGCTACACCTTC
cdr3_length: 15; d_call: TRBD2; clone_size: NA; j_call: TRBJ2-7; v_call: TRBV7-2; cdr3_aa: CASSLEGRGAYEQYF; cdr3_nt: TGTGCCAGCAGCTTGGAGGGGCGGGGGGCCTACGAGCAGTACTTC
cdr3_length: 14; d_call: TRBD1; clone_size: NA; j_call: TRBJ2-7; v_call: TRBV6-5; cdr3_aa: CASSTLDRGHEQYF; cdr3_nt: TGTGCCAGCAGTACCCTGGACAGGGGTCACGAGCAGTACTTC
cdr3_length: 16; d_call: NA; clone_size: NA; j_call: TRBJ2-1; v_call: TRBV7-2; cdr3_aa: CASSLGSRGAFNEQFF; cdr3_nt: TGTGCCAGCAGCTTAGGGAGTAGGGGGGCCTTTAATGAGCAGTTCTTC
cdr3_length: 12; d_call: NA; clone_size: NA; j_call: TRBJ2-7; v_call: TRBV7-9; cdr3_aa: CASRVRVAEQYF; cdr3_nt: TGTGCCAGCAGGGTGCGAGTGGCCGAGCAGTACTTC
cdr3_length: 17; d_call: TRBD2; clone_size: NA; j_call: TRBJ2-3; v_call: TRBV11-2; cdr3_aa: CASSSGLAGIGTDTQYF; cdr3_nt: TGTGCCAGCAGCTCAGGACTAGCGGGCATCGGCACAGATACGCAGTATTTT
cdr3_length: 14; d_call: NA; clone_size: NA; j_call: TRBJ2-3; v_call: TRBV6-6; cdr3_aa: CASSLRTLTDTQYF; cdr3_nt: TGTGCCAGCAGTCTGCGGACTCTTACAGATACGCAGTATTTT
cdr3_length: 15; d_call: NA; clone_size: NA; j_call: TRBJ2-3; v_call: TRBV9; cdr3_aa: CASSVEVLGADTQYF; cdr3_nt: TGTGCCAGCAGCGTAGAAGTCCTAGGGGCAGATACGCAGTATTTT
cdr3_length: 15; d_call: TRBD1; clone_size: NA; j_call: TRBJ2-7; v_call: TRBV13; cdr3_aa: CASSSSGTGSYEQYF; cdr3_nt: TGTGCCAGCAGCTCATCCGGGACAGGGAGCTACGAGCAGTACTTC
cdr3_length: 13; d_call: NA; clone_size: once; j_call: TRBJ2-2; v_call: TRBV14; cdr3_aa: CASSQLVTGELFF; cdr3_nt: TGTGCCAGCAGCCAACTAGTCACCGGGGAGCTGTTTTTT
cdr3_length: 16; d_call: NA; clone_size: NA; j_call: TRBJ2-1; v_call: TRBV19; cdr3_aa: CATTTLRGSSYNEQFF; cdr3_nt: TGTGCCACCACTACCCTCAGGGGTAGCTCCTACAATGAGCAGTTCTTC
cdr3_length: 13; d_call: NA; clone_size: NA; j_call: TRBJ1-1; v_call: TRBV5-4; cdr3_aa: CASSLDRHTEAFF; cdr3_nt: TGTGCCAGCAGCTTGGACAGGCACACTGAAGCTTTCTTT
cdr3_length: 15; d_call: TRBD1; clone_size: once; j_call: TRBJ2-2; v_call: TRBV6-6; cdr3_aa: CASSMKTGGTGELFF; cdr3_nt: TGTGCCAGCAGTATGAAGACAGGGGGCACCGGGGAGCTGTTTTTT
cdr3_length: 12; d_call: NA; clone_size: NA; j_call: TRBJ2-3; v_call: TRBV27; cdr3_aa: CASSFRGDTQYF; cdr3_nt: TGTGCCAGCAGTTTTAGAGGAGATACGCAGTATTTT
cdr3_length: 16; d_call: NA; clone_size: NA; j_call: TRBJ1-1; v_call: TRBV6-9; cdr3_aa: CASSYEEKGLNTEAFF; cdr3_nt: TGTGCCAGCAGTTATGAGGAAAAGGGGTTGAACACTGAAGCTTTCTTT
cdr3_length: 16; d_call: TRBD1; clone_size: NA; j_call: TRBJ2-7; v_call: TRBV5-8; cdr3_aa: CASNKRTGGPSYEQYF; cdr3_nt: TGTGCCAGCAATAAGAGGACAGGGGGACCCTCCTACGAGCAGTACTTC
cdr3_length: 14; d_call: NA; clone_size: NA; j_call: TRBJ2-1; v_call: TRBV4-2; cdr3_aa: CASSLLGGINEQFF; cdr3_nt: TGTGCCAGCAGCCTTTTAGGGGGGATAAATGAGCAGTTCTTC
cdr3_length: 12; d_call: NA; clone_size: NA; j_call: TRBJ2-5; v_call: TRBV5-1; cdr3_aa: CASSQSKETQYF; cdr3_nt: TGCGCCAGCAGCCAGAGTAAAGAGACCCAGTACTTC
cdr3_length: 14; d_call: NA; clone_size: NA; j_call: TRBJ1-1; v_call: TRBV2; cdr3_aa: CASRPSRANTEAFF; cdr3_nt: TGTGCCAGCAGACCCTCGCGGGCGAACACTGAAGCTTTCTTT
cdr3_length: 13; d_call: TRBD1; clone_size: once; j_call: TRBJ1-2; v_call: TRBV12-5; cdr3_aa: CASGWTGYYGYTF; cdr3_nt: TGTGCTAGTGGTTGGACAGGATACTATGGCTACACCTTC
cdr3_length: 14; d_call: TRBD2; clone_size: NA; j_call: TRBJ2-1; v_call: TRBV2; cdr3_aa: CASNGLGSYNEQFF; cdr3_nt: TGTGCCAGCAACGGACTAGGTTCCTACAATGAGCAGTTCTTC
cdr3_length: 15; d_call: NA; clone_size: NA; j_call: TRBJ2-1; v_call: TRBV25-1; cdr3_aa: CASSESRVGYNEQFF; cdr3_nt: TGTGCCAGCAGTGAATCCAGGGTAGGTTACAATGAGCAGTTCTTC
cdr3_length: 18; d_call: NA; clone_size: NA; j_call: TRBJ2-3; v_call: TRBV4-1; cdr3_aa: CASSPLSRGGGSTDTQYF; cdr3_nt: TGCGCCAGCAGCCCCCTATCTCGAGGGGGGGGGAGCACAGATACGCAGTATTTT
cdr3_length: 16; d_call: NA; clone_size: NA; j_call: TRBJ2-7; v_call: TRBV7-2; cdr3_aa: CASSFSLATSSYEQYF; cdr3_nt: TGTGCCAGCAGCTTCTCCCTAGCGACGAGCTCCTACGAGCAGTACTTC
cdr3_length: 14; d_call: NA; clone_size: NA; j_call: TRBJ2-5; v_call: TRBV19; cdr3_aa: CASSIGRAGETQYF; cdr3_nt: TGTGCCAGTAGTATAGGGAGGGCGGGGGAGACCCAGTACTTC
cdr3_length: 15; d_call: NA; clone_size: NA; j_call: TRBJ1-2; v_call: TRBV4-3; cdr3_aa: CASSQDGQGSYGYTF; cdr3_nt: TGCGCCAGCAGCCAAGATGGGCAGGGGAGCTATGGCTACACCTTC